The 12 T cell receptor beta chains below were found in one sample sequenced in a study of radiotherapy plus CTLA-4 blockade in lung cancer (dated by TCRdb to the late 2010s). Libraries were prepared through the immunoSEQ multiplex PCR assay. TCRdb holds this immuneACCESS table with in-frame rearrangements only. Some clones are missing; in checked studies, unresolved V genes explain under half, and the rest has no known cause. Within this sample are about 86,000 clones, with roughly four fifths of them counted one time only. Of the sample, 0.75% to 0.95% falls within the top ten clones. This sample comprised peripheral blood, obtained from a patient treated with radiotherapy plus ipilimumab. The receptor set was obtained from a human donor with non-small cell lung cancer who had stable disease on radiotherapy plus ipilimumab.

V and J are TRBV28 and TRBJ1-2; 7 nucleotides match TRBD1. CDR1 and CDR2 (germline): MDHEN, SYDVKM. Germline trimming cut 2 bases from V and 0 bases from J; bases unmatched to any gene: 3. The CDR3 consists of 15 residues. CDR3 sequence: CASSLQGVANYGYTF. For the CDR3, the DNA is TGTGCCAGCAGTTTACAGGGGGTGGCTAACTATGGCTACACCTTC.

The rearrangement links TRBV19 to TRBJ1-3; TRBD1 matches 8 bases. CDR1 and CDR2 (germline): LNHDA, SQIVND (reference sequence). This CDR3 comprises 16 residues. The trim removed 6 bases at V and 2 bases at J, leaving 9 bases unmatched. The CDR3 sequence is CASRPWGQVPGNTIYF. The CDR3 DNA is TGTGCCAGTAGGCCTTGGGGACAGGTCCCTGGAAACACCATATATTTT. Full variable domain (remainder filled in from reference TRBV19 and TRBJ1-3): DGGITQSPKYLFRKEGQNVTLSCEQNLNHDAMYWYRQDPGQGLRLIYYSQIVNDFQKGDIAEGYSVSREKKESFPLTVTSAQKNPTAFYLCASRPWGQVPGNTIYFGEGSWLTVV.

In this sample, this clone turned up once. This chain uses TRBV9 with TRBJ1-6; D may be TRBD1 (5 bases). This CDR3 is built from 15 residues. Germline assignment: CDR1 SGDLS and CDR2 YYNGEE. V lost 4 bases to trimming and J lost 8 bases, with 16 bases between them. For the CDR3, the DNA is TGTGCCAGCAGCCCACGCGTGGGGCGCGATTCACCCCTCCACTTT. This sequence encodes CASSPRVGRDSPLHF. Using reference TRBV9 and TRBJ1-6 for the parts outside the CDR3, the full variable domain is DSGVTQTPKHLITATGQRVTLRCSPRSGDLSVYWYQQSLDQGLQFLIQYYNGEERAKGNILERFSAQQFPDLHSELNLSSLELGDSALYFCASSPRVGRDSPLHFGNGTRLTVT.

The V call is TRBV6-5, the J call TRBJ2-3, with TRBD1 matching 7 bases. The germline gives CDR1 MNHEY, CDR2 SVGAGI. CDR3 length: 13 amino acids. J gave up 4 bases and V 6 bases, and 4 bases lay outside the gene matches. The CDR3 sequence is CASRTGSADTQYF. In DNA form, the CDR3 reads TGTGCCAGCAGGACAGGGTCGGCAGATACGCAGTATTTT.

As regards this clone: The same CDR3 is also encoded by other DNA sequences in this sample. This chain connects TRBV30 to TRBJ1-5, with 7 bases aligning to TRBD1. This CDR3 has 17 residues. Looked up from germline, CDR1 is GTSNPN and CDR2 is SVGIG (reference sequence). V lost 5 bases and J lost 3; bases outside the gene matches: 16. The CDR3 DNA is TGTGCCTGGCGGGGGGCAGGGGGGGCAGGTTTCAATCAGCCCCAGCATTTT. This translates into CAWRGAGGAGFNQPQHF.

This chain links TRBV7-9 with TRBJ1-1, with D possibly matching TRBD1 (5 bases). The CDR3 has 14 amino acids. Looked up from germline, CDR1 is SEHNR and CDR2 is FQNEAQ (reference sequence). V lost 5 bases to trimming and J lost 4 bases, with 14 bases between them. The CDR3 spells CASSHRARGTEAFF. The CDR3 DNA is TGTGCCAGCAGCCATAGGGCTAGGGGCACTGAAGCTTTCTTT. Looking up the rest from reference TRBV7-9 and TRBJ1-1 gives the full variable domain: DTGVSQNPRHKITKRGQNVTFRCDPISEHNRLYWYRQTLGQGPEFLTYFQNEAQLEKSRLLSDRFSAERPKGSFSTLEIQRTEQGDSAMYLCASSHRARGTEAFFGQGTRLTVV.

The chain links TRBV6-1 to TRBJ1-2, with D unclear. The CDR3 loop spans 14 amino acids. Trimming left V 0 bases short and J 8 bases short, with 13 bases between. Germline V gene data show CDR1 as MNHNS and CDR2 as SASEGT. This CDR3 is CASSEAGGLGGYTF. Written as DNA, the CDR3 is TGTGCCAGCAGTGAAGCTGGCGGGTTGGGCGGCTACACCTTC.

This chain links TRBV4-2 with TRBJ2-1, with TRBD2 matching 12 bases. CDR3 length: 16 amino acids. In germline, CDR1 is LGHNA, CDR2 YNFKEQ. V was clipped by 0 bases and J by 9 bases; unmatched bases: 6. In DNA form, the CDR3 reads TGTGCCAGCAGCCAAGACACTAGCGGGAGGTATCTTGAGCAGTTCTTC. It yields the protein CASSQDTSGRYLEQFF.

A few counts support this clone. The chain has TRBV9 and TRBJ2-4; possible D gene TRBD2, 6 bases. With 0 bases removed from V and 3 bases from J, the gap between germline ends came to 13 bases. The V gene's germline CDR1 is SGDLS and CDR2 YYNGEE. This CDR3 comprises 16 residues. CDR3 coding DNA: TGTGCCAGCAGCGTAGCCGGAGGGGATGGCAAAAACATTCAGTACTTC. Translating gives CASSVAGGDGKNIQYF.

This chain joins TRBV11-2 and TRBJ1-5, with TRBD1 matching 8 bases. The junction had 9 bases not matched to a gene; V was cut back by 6 bases and J by 5 bases. This CDR3 is 15 amino acids long. Looked up from germline, CDR1 is SGHAT and CDR2 is FQNNGV. The chain's CDR3 is CASSSGQGRDQPQHF. The CDR3 bases are TGTGCCAGCAGTTCCGGACAGGGTCGGGATCAGCCCCAGCATTTT.

This clone was observed a few times. The chain has TRBV4-1 and TRBJ2-3, with TRBD2 identical over 12 bases. Germline trimming cut 2 bases from V and 7 bases from J; bases unmatched to any gene: 10. Germline CDR1 and CDR2: MGHRA and YSYEKL. The CDR3 has 17 amino acids. CDR3 amino acids: CASSQPILAGGSNTQYF. The CDR3 region has the DNA TGCGCCAGCAGCCAACCCATTCTAGCGGGGGGGTCAAATACGCAGTATTTT.

The chain carries TRBV28 and TRBJ2-7, with a possible D match to TRBD2 (5 bases). This CDR3 comprises 15 residues. V was cut by 4 bases and J by 1 base, with 14 bases left in between. CDR1 is MDHEN and CDR2 is SYDVKM in the germline V gene. The CDR3 DNA reads as TGTGCCAGCAGTTCCCCTAAGAGGGCTTCCTACGAGCAGTACTTC. Translating it yields CASSSPKRASYEQYF.